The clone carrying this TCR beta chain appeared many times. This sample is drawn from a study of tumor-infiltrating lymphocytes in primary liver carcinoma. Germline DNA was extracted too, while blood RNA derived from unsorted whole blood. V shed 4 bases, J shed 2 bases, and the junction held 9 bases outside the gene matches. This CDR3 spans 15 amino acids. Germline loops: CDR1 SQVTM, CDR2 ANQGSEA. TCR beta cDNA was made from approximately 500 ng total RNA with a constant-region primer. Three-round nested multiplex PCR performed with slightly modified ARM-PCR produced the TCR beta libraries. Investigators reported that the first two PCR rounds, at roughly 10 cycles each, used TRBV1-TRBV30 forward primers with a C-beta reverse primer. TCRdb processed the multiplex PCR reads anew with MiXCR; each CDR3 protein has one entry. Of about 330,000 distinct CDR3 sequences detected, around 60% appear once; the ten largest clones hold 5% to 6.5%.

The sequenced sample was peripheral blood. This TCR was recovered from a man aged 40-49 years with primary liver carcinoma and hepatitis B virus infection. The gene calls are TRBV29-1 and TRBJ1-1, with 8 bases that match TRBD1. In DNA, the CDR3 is TGCAGCGTTGGAAACAGGGGGGCCCCTAACACTGAAGCTTTCTTT. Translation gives CSVGNRGAPNTEAFF.